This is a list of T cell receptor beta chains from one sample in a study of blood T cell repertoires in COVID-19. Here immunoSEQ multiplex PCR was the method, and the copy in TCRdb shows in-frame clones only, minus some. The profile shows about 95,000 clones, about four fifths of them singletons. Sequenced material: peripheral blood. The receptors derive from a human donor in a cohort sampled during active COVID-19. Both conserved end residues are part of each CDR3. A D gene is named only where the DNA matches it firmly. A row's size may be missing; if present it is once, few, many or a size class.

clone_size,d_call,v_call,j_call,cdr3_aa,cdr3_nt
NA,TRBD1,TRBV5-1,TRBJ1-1,CASSLSPGGSGIGMNTEAFF,TGCGCCAGCAGCTTGAGTCCAGGGGGCTCGGGTATCGGGATGAACACTGAAGCTTTCTTT
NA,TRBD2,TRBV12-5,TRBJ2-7,CASGPIAGGRYEQYF,TGTGCTAGTGGACCAATAGCGGGAGGCCGATACGAGCAGTACTTC
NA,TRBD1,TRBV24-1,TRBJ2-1,CATSLTGGANNEQFF,TGTGCCACCAGTCTCACAGGGGGCGCAAACAATGAGCAGTTCTTC
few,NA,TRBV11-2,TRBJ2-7,CASSLGGLLPYEQYF,TGTGCCAGCAGCTTAGGGGGACTCTTACCCTACGAGCAGTACTTC
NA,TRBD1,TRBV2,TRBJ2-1,CASRGQADHNEQFF,TGTGCCAGTAGAGGACAGGCCGACCACAATGAGCAGTTCTTC
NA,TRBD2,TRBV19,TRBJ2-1,CASSIYAGTSGASYNEQFF,TGTGCCAGTAGTATCTACGCCGGGACTAGCGGGGCCTCCTACAATGAGCAGTTCTTC
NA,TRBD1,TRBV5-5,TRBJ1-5,CASSLAASTGTFQPQHF,TGTGCCAGCAGCTTGGCCGCCTCGACAGGGACATTTCAGCCCCAGCATTTT
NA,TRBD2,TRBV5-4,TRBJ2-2,CASSLTSGIPGELFF,TGTGCCAGCAGCTTGACTAGCGGGATACCCGGGGAGCTGTTTTTT
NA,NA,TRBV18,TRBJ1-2,CASSPTGGSVNYGYTF,TGTGCCAGCTCACCAACTGGCGGCAGCGTTAACTATGGCTACACCTTC
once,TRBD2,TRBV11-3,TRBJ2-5,CASSLEGLAGPKETQYF,TGTGCCAGCAGCTTAGAGGGACTAGCGGGGCCCAAAGAGACCCAGTACTTC
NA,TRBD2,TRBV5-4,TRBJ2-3,CASSSSGGADTQYF,TGTGCCAGCAGCTCAAGCGGGGGGGCAGATACGCAGTATTTT
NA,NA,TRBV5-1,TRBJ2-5,CASSKVSTPQETQYF,TGCGCCAGCAGTAAGGTTTCGACACCTCAAGAGACCCAGTACTTC
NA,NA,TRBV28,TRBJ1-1,CASSPERLQHTEAFF,TGTGCCAGCAGCCCCGAGAGGCTCCAGCACACTGAAGCTTTCTTT
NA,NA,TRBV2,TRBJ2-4,CASNQQGIAKNIQYF,TGTGCCAGCAACCAACAGGGAATAGCCAAAAACATTCAGTACTTC
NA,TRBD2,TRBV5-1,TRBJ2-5,CASSLAGGQETQYF,TGCGCCAGCAGCTTAGCGGGAGGTCAAGAGACCCAGTACTTC
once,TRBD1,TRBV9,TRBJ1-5,CASSVGDRGLQGAQHF,TGTGCCAGCAGCGTAGGGGACAGGGGCCTCCAAGGGGCCCAGCATTTT
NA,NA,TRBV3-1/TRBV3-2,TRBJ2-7,CASSQEGTVTYEQYF,TGTGCCAGCAGCCAAGAGGGGACTGTTACCTACGAGCAGTACTTC
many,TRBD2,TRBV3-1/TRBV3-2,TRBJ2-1,CASSQELAVYNEQFF,TGTGCCAGCAGCCAAGAACTAGCGGTTTACAATGAGCAGTTCTTC
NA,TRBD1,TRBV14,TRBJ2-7,CASSQLGQGFHEQYF,TGTGCCAGCAGCCAATTGGGACAGGGATTCCACGAGCAGTACTTC
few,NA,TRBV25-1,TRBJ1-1,CASRGDSHTEAFF,TGTGCCAGCAGGGGGGACTCCCACACTGAAGCTTTCTTT
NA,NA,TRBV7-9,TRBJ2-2,CASRDSHTGELFF,TGTGCCAGCAGGGACAGCCACACCGGGGAGCTGTTTTTT
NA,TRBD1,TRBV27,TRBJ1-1,CATRPGQGTPNTEAFF,TGTGCCACCCGACCGGGACAGGGGACGCCGAACACTGAAGCTTTCTTT
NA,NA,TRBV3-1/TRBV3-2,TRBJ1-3,CASSRQVGSGNTIYF,TGTGCCAGCAGCCGACAGGTCGGGTCTGGAAACACCATATATTTT